This TCR beta chain is drawn from a study of T cells after yellow fever vaccination (dated by TCRdb to about 2019). Describing the broader study: The SMART-Seq v4 Ultra Low Input RNA kit was used to prepare libraries from fractions with low cell numbers. The cohort comprised two healthy male donors, one aged 18 to 29 and one aged 30 to 40 years. Blood was drawn at multiple timepoints before and after primary and secondary immunization, with bulk PBMC replicates and cell subsets isolated. To follow T-cell clones before and after primary and booster YFV17D yellow fever vaccination, bulk TCR alpha and beta repertoires were sequenced over time.

The research as a whole found: Only a couple of donors were included in the study, so the extent to which the findings can be generalized is limited. A small fraction of clonotypes showed up in both the CD4 and CD8 compartments, probably as a result of convergent recombination. Computational filtering was needed because FACS-sorted repertoires could contain abundant contaminating clonotypes from the bulk population. After the booster, most of the clones that had expanded following primary vaccination were detected again (96% of CD4 and roughly 90% of CD8), which suggests that memory was broadly maintained. Compared with the primary T-cell response, the secondary T-cell response was faster but weaker, reaching its peak on day 5 rather than on day 15.

TCR cDNA was synthesized by 5'RACE template switching, which introduced a universal primer site and unique molecular identifiers. Priming of cDNA synthesis was performed from both the TCR alpha and TCR beta constant segments. Library amplification involved two PCR steps, and the second step added sample barcodes and sequencing adapters. Sequencing of libraries was performed on Illumina HiSeq 2500 (2x100 bp) or NovaSeq (2x150 bp). The study's own analysis went as follows. Demultiplexing of reads and collapsing into UMI consensus sequences were performed with MIGEC, and V(D)J alignment was carried out with MiXCR. Clonotypes responding to the vaccine were identified with edgeR on replicate PBMC samples, with the criteria of FDR below 0.01 and a log2 fold change above 5 up to day 15. CD4 or CD8 identity was assigned to each bulk clonotype according to whether the clonotype was present at higher abundance in the sequenced CD4 repertoire or the sequenced CD8 repertoire. The public reads were quality trimmed at Q25 with fastp and then assembled into clones with MiXCR by TCRdb, keeping productive beta chains. Rows are combined by CDR3 protein, so each entry shows the most common genes and DNA. TCRdb, not the original authors, processed these V and J calls. This sample comprises 500,000 to 650,000 distinct CDR3 sequences, around 12% of them detected only once. The ten largest account for 15% of the sample.

Worth noting for this clonotype: Its antigen remains unidentified. Base-call qualities are not available, and no considerably larger clone is one nucleotide away.

The label giving this sample's treatment or condition can be read as: live attenuated yellow fever vaccine strain. At every blood-draw timepoint, two biological replicates of bulk PBMCs were collected. PBMCs were isolated from peripheral blood using a standard Ficoll-Paque protocol. TriZol was used to extract RNA from bulk PBMCs, CD4 and CD8 fractions, and dextramer-positive and dextramer-negative fractions. CDR1 and CDR2 are read off the germline V gene as SGHTA and FQGNSA. The V and J ends are trimmed by 5 bases and 7 bases, leaving 18 bases between them. The CDR3 spans 14 residues, from the cysteine through the phenylalanine. Of the read, only the CDR3 DNA is kept; its 42 bases are in frame from base 1.

The sequence is built from TRBV7-2 and TRBJ2-7; perhaps TRBD1 is the D gene, with 6 bases matching. The TCR comes from a man aged 30 to 45 who received the YFV17D yellow fever vaccine. The starting material was PBMCs, obtained on the day of the yellow fever booster vaccination. The CDR3 amino acid sequence is: CASSPQGMLGEQYF. DNA sequence: TGTGCCAGCAGCCCACAGGGTATGCTAGGGGAGCAGTACTTC.